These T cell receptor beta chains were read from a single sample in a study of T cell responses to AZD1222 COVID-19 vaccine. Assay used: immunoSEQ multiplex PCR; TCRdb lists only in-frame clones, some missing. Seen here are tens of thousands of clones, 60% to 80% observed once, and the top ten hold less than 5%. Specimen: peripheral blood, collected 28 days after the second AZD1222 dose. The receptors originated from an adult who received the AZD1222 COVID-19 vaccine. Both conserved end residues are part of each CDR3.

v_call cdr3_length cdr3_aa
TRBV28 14 CASSAVRGDQPQHF
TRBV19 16 CASSMVQGPNTGELFF
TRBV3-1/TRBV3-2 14 CASSQDQNTGELFF
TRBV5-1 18 CASSWDKSWTSGYNEQFF
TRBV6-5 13 CASSQDRDYGYTF
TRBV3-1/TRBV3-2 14 CASSQTSGNTEAFF
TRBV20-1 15 CSASLGGRTPDTQYF
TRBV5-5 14 CASSSLGGEGEQFF
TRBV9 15 CASSVVGSGSGEQYF
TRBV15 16 CATSEGTSGETEKLFF
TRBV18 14 CASSHSGGIYEQYF
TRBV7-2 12 CASSLTRLEQYF
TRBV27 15 CASSSQGAGANVLTF
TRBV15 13 CATTLAGTDTQYF
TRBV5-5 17 CASSPGGILVSGNTIYF
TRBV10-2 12 CASGTARPPLHF
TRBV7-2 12 CASSLNAYEQFF
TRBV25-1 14 CASNGEGRNQPQHF
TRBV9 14 CASSLVGGSYEQYF
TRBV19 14 CASSVDRRGTEAFF
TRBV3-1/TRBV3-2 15 CASSQASHESYEQYF
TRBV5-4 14 CASSPGGGSYEQYF
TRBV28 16 CASSSAQGARREKLFF
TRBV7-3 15 CASSFTGGWGNEQFF
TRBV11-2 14 CASSKGVSRYGYTF
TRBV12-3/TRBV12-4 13 CAAGLAGGNEQFF
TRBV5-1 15 CASSLAGRDTDTQYF
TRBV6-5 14 CAIKGGANTGELFF
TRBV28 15 CASRTLTGSNQPQHF
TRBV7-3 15 CASSPDSTADNEQFF
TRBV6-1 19 CASSEVNRLLSMIRGGYTF
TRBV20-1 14 CSASLASDTNEQYF
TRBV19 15 CASSIGQSLPGELFF
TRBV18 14 CASSPGMENTEAFF
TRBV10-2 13 CASSEVANYGYTF
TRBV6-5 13 CASSQNGGEKLFF
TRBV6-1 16 CASSADFAHPRETQYF
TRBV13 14 CASTGGSSYNEQFF
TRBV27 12 CASSSHNSPLHF
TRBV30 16 CAWGGHDRGLKYEQYF
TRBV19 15 CASSSWTGRYTEAFF
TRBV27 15 CASRPTTRSGETQYF
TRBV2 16 CASSPWTGLKSSGYTF
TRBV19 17 CASSIVSHGSSYNEQFF